This T cell receptor (beta chain) comes out of a study of shared clonotypes between healthy human individuals. Study observations and caveats: Although depth was large, rarefaction showed that sequencing of the sorted subsets was incomplete. Naive CD4 clonotype sharing across a few donors was approximately 5%.

The data were produced by immunoSEQ multiplex PCR, yet TCRdb's version contains in-frame clones alone and is incomplete. The data hold 1.6 million or so clones, with roughly 98.5% observed a single time. As for this clone: Its specificity is unknown.

The CDR3 is 15 residues long. CDR1 and CDR2 from the germline V gene are SGHVS and FQNEAQ. The V end was cut by 6 bases, the J end by 5 bases, with 19 bases between. The chain carries TRBV7-8 and TRBJ2-5; either TRBD1 or TRBD2 may supply D (5 bases each). Sequencing was carried out using naive CD4+ T cells sorted from blood. Sample subset: CD45RA+ positively selected. The TCR sequence derives from a man between 25 and 39 years old in good health. For the CDR3, the DNA is TGTGCCAGCAGTAGCGACAGACTTTTCCGGGAGACCCAGTACTTC. Translated, it gives CASSSDRLFRETQYF.